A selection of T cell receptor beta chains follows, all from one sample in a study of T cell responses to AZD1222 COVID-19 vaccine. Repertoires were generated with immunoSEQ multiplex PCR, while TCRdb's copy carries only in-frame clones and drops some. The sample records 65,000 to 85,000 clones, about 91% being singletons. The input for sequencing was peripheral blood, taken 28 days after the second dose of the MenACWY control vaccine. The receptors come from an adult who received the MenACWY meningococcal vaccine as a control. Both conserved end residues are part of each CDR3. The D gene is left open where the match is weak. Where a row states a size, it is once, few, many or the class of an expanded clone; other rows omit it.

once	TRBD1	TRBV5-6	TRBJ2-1	TGTGCCAGCACCTCCGGGACAGGGTTCTACAATGAGCAGTTCTTC	CASTSGTGFYNEQFF
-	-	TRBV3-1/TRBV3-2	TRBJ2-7	TGTGCCAGCAGCCAAGACGGCCTCGTCGAGCAGTACTTC	CASSQDGLVEQYF
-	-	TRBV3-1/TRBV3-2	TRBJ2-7	TGTGCCAGCAGCCAAGATGACGGCAGTTTCTACGAGCAGTACTTC	CASSQDDGSFYEQYF
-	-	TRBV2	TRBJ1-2	TGTGCCAGCGTCGAGATAGCTATTATGGGCTACACCTTC	CASVEIAIMGYTF
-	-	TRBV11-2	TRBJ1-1	TGTGCCAGCAGCTTAGGGGGGGGGACCTACGAGACTTTCTTT	CASSLGGGTYETFF
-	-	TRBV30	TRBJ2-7	TGTGCCTGGAGAAAGGGCCGGCCGGGGGATGGACGATCCTACGAGCAGTACTTC	CAWRKGRPGDGRSYEQYF
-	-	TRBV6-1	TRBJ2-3	TGTGCCAGCAGTGAACAGGCCCTCACAGATACGCAGTATTTT	CASSEQALTDTQYF
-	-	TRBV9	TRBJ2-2	TGTGCCAGCAAAGGGGGCCCCGGGAGCGGGGAGCTGTTTTTT	CASKGGPGSGELFF
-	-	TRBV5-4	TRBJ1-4	TGTGCCAGCAGCTTGTCAAACAGGGCTAATGAAAAACTGTTTTTT	CASSLSNRANEKLFF
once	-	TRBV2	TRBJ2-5	TGTGCCAGCAGACTACAGGGACAAGAGACCCAGTACTTC	CASRLQGQETQYF
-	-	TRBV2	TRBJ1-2	TGTGCCAGCAGTGAACTTCAGAGCCGTGGGCGCTATGGCTACACCTTC	CASSELQSRGRYGYTF
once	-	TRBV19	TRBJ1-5	TGTGCCAGTAGTATAATAGACGCAAGCAATCAGCCCCAGCATTTT	CASSIIDASNQPQHF
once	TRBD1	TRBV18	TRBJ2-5	TGTGCCAGCTCACCCAGACAGGGGCCGTCGCGAGAGACCCAGTACTTC	CASSPRQGPSRETQYF
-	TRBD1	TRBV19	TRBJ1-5	TGTGCCAGTAGTGAGACAGGGAGCGATCAGCCCCAGCATTTT	CASSETGSDQPQHF
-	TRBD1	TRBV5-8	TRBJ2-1	TGTGCCAGCAGCCCTCAGGGGGCTTCCTACAATGAGCAGTTCTTC	CASSPQGASYNEQFF
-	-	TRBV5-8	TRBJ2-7	TGTGCCAGCAGCTTGGTGCGTTCCACCGGCGAGCAGTACTTC	CASSLVRSTGEQYF
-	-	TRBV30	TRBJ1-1	TGTGCCTGGAGTGGCAGGGTAGAGGGACGAGGACCTGAAGCTTTCTTT	CAWSGRVEGRGPEAFF
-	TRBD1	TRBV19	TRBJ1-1	TGTGCCAGTAGGGCTACAGGGGGACGGGGTGAAGCTTTCTTT	CASRATGGRGEAFF
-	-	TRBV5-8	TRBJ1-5	TGTGCCAGCAGCTTCGCCGGTTATAGCAATCAGCCCCAGCATTTT	CASSFAGYSNQPQHF
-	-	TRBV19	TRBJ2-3	TGTGCCAGTCCATCGACAAAAACGCAGTATTTT	CASPSTKTQYF
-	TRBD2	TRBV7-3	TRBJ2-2	TGTGCCAGCAGCTTAATGCTAGCGGGGTCCGGGGAGCTGTTTTTT	CASSLMLAGSGELFF
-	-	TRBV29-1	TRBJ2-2	TGCAGCGTTGACCAGGGGTACACCGGGGAGCTGTTTTTT	CSVDQGYTGELFF
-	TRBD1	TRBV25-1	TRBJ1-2	TGTGCCAGCAGTGAATTATTGCAGGGGGCTAACTATGGCTACACCTTC	CASSELLQGANYGYTF
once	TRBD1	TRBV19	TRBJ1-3	TGTGCCAGTAGTAGGGGACAGGTATCTGGAAACACCATATATTTT	CASSRGQVSGNTIYF
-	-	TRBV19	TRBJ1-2	TGTGCCAGCGGGGCAGGGGGCTACACCTTC	CASGAGGYTF
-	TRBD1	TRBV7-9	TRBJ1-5	TGTGCCAGCAGCCCAGGGACAGGCCAACGTGTGGCCCAGCATTTT	CASSPGTGQRVAQHF
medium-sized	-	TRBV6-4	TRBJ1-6	TGTGCCAGCAGTGACTCGACAAATTCACCCCTCCACTTT	CASSDSTNSPLHF
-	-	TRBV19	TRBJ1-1	TGTGCCAGTCAGACGAAAGGGCCGAACACTGAAGCTTTCTTT	CASQTKGPNTEAFF
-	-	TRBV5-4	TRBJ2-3	TGTGCCAGCAGCCGCGCCTTAGCGTCTGCAGATACGCAGTATTTT	CASSRALASADTQYF
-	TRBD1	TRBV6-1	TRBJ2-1	TGTGCCAGCAGTGCGAACAGGGGGAGCTCCTACAATGAGCAGTTCTTC	CASSANRGSSYNEQFF
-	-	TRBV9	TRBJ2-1	TGTGCCAGCAGCGAGAGGGACATGACCTACAATGAGCAGTTCTTC	CASSERDMTYNEQFF
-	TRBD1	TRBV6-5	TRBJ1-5	TGTGCCAGCAGTTATGACAGGGTCAGCAATCAGCCCCAGCATTTT	CASSYDRVSNQPQHF
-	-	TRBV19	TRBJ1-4	TGTGCCAGTAGGGACTTTTTGGCAACTAATGAAAAACTGTTTTTT	CASRDFLATNEKLFF
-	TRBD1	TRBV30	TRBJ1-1	TGTGCCTGGAGTCCCTTCCAGGGGGCTAAGGCTGAAGCTTTCTTT	CAWSPFQGAKAEAFF
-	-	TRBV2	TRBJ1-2	TGTGCCAGCAGTTACAGGGCCGATAACTATGGCTACACCTTC	CASSYRADNYGYTF
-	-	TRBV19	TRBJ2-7	TGTGCCAGTAGTAATATAGGACGTAGCGAGCAGTACTTC	CASSNIGRSEQYF
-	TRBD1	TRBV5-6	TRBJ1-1	TGTGCCAGCAGCCCAGGACAGGGACGAAACACTGAAGCTTTCTTT	CASSPGQGRNTEAFF
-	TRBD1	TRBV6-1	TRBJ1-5	TGTGCCAGCAGTGAAGACAGGGGGGAGAATCAGCCCCAGCATTTT	CASSEDRGENQPQHF
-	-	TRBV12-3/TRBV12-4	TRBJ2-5	TGTGCCAGCAGTTTAGGAGCAGGGGTGACCCAGTACTTC	CASSLGAGVTQYF
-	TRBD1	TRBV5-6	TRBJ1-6	TGTGCCAGCAACCCATGGACAGGCCGCTTCCCCCTCCACTTT	CASNPWTGRFPLHF
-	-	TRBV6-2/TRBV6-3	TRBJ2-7	TGTGCCAGCAGTTACGGGGCGGGGAGCATCTACGAGCAGTACTTC	CASSYGAGSIYEQYF